The source of this T cell receptor beta chain is a study of blood T cell repertoires in COVID-19. Study-level background: Sites across the United States, Italy and Spain contributed samples from acute and convalescent COVID-19. T cells, B-cell-depleted T cells, or PBMCs provided the cDNA or gDNA that served as material.

Each recovered donor of Cohort 3 presented with two negative PCRs, clearance, or symptom resolution. Germline V gene lookup returns CDR1 MDHEN and CDR2 SYDVKM. V lost 5 bases, J lost 2 bases, and 17 bases lay in between. This CDR3 is built from 16 residues. In the original processing: Estimation of nucleated cell counts relied on the amplification of reference gene primers. Libraries were prepared by immunoSEQ multiplex PCR; TCRdb keeps only in-frame clonotypes and omits some of them. D and trimming were read from the DNA, whereas the V and J calls and clone size are those reported in that table. Among 150,000 to 200,000 clones listed, roughly 88% were seen once.

The rearrangement links TRBV28 to TRBJ2-3; a weak D match, TRBD2 (7 bases). This clonotype originated in a young woman who had recovered from COVID-19. The sequenced material came from PBMCs or T cells enriched from blood (not recorded which). CDR3 amino acids: CASSNNREGYTDTQYF. DNA for the CDR3: TGTGCCAGCAGTAATAACAGGGAGGGATACACAGATACGCAGTATTTT.